This entry concerns a single T cell receptor (beta chain). The sample is drawn from a study of blood T cell repertoires in COVID-19. The CDR3 contains 14 residues. Germline V gives CDR1 MNHEY, CDR2 SVGAGI. Trimming at V came to 2 bases and at J to 8 bases, leaving 8 bases not matched to a gene. Sequencing used immunoSEQ multiplex PCR; TCRdb keeps in-frame clones, though not all of them. Of tens of thousands of clones detected, 85% to 95% appear once; the ten largest clones hold 0.92%. The chain couples TRBV6-5 to TRBJ1-2; 7 nucleotides align to TRBD1. The TCR sequence derives from a male donor with active COVID-19. Sequencing was performed on peripheral blood. The CDR3 DNA follows: TGTGCCAGCAGTTACGGTGAGACAGGGAGAGGCTACACCTTC. This translates into CASSYGETGRGYTF.